These T cell receptor beta chains were read from a single sample in a study of cytomegalovirus exposure and HLA in healthy donors. Measured with immunoSEQ multiplex PCR; TCRdb has only the in-frame clones, and not every one. The data hold some 85,000 clones, with 76% observed a single time. The sequencing sample was made of PBMCs. Receptor source: a male donor in good health and CMV-seronegative. Both conserved end residues are part of each CDR3. The D gene is left open where the match is weak. Part of the rows lack a size; the others show once, few, many or a class for expanded clones.

size	V	D	J	DNA	CDR3
NA	TRBV9	TRBD1	TRBJ2-7	TGTGCCAGCAGCGGTCAGACAGGGGGAGGTGGCGAGCAGTACTTC	CASSGQTGGGGEQYF
NA	TRBV7-9	TRBD1	TRBJ2-5	TGTGCCAGCAATACAGGGACAGGGGAAGAACGAGAGACCCAGTACTTC	CASNTGTGEERETQYF
NA	TRBV2	NA	TRBJ2-7	TGTGCCAGCAAAGGGGCCCCCAGCTCCTACGAGCAGTACTTC	CASKGAPSSYEQYF
NA	TRBV5-1	NA	TRBJ1-4	TGCGCCAGCAGCTTCAGGGGTACGGCTAATGAAAAACTGTTTTTT	CASSFRGTANEKLFF
NA	TRBV19	NA	TRBJ2-6	TGTGCCAGTAGTACCCCCCGACAGAGGCGCCGCTCTGGGGCCAACGTCCTGACTTTC	CASSTPRQRRRSGANVLTF
NA	TRBV11-2	NA	TRBJ2-2	TGTGCCAGCAGCGACGTGGGCCTCCTGACCGGGGAGCTGTTTTTT	CASSDVGLLTGELFF
NA	TRBV7-2	NA	TRBJ2-3	TGTGCCAGCAGCTTAGGAACAGGGATAAGGACAGATACGCAGTATTTT	CASSLGTGIRTDTQYF
few	TRBV5-6	NA	TRBJ1-6	TGTGCCAGCAGCTTGGAGGGGTCGGGCAATTCACCCCTCCACTTT	CASSLEGSGNSPLHF
NA	TRBV11-2	TRBD1	TRBJ2-1	TGTGCCAGCAGCTTAACCGGGACAGGCAACAATGAGCAGTTCTTC	CASSLTGTGNNEQFF
NA	TRBV7-2	TRBD1	TRBJ1-2	TGTGCCAGCAGCAGTGTTAAGACGGGACAGGGAGGCGGCTACACCTTC	CASSSVKTGQGGGYTF
NA	TRBV6-5	NA	TRBJ1-1	TGTGCCACCCAAGCGAACACTGAAGCTTTCTTT	CATQANTEAFF
NA	TRBV19	NA	TRBJ1-2	TGTGCCAGTAGTATACAGGGGCAAAGTGGCTACACCTTC	CASSIQGQSGYTF
NA	TRBV7-2	TRBD1	TRBJ1-2	TGTGCCAGCAGCTTTCAGACAGGGACGTACTATGGCTACACCTTC	CASSFQTGTYYGYTF
few	TRBV29-1	NA	TRBJ2-7	TGCAGCGTTGAATCCAGCGGTCGGAACGAGCAGTACTTC	CSVESSGRNEQYF
NA	TRBV27	NA	TRBJ2-3	TGTGCCAGCACTCCGGCGGGAAAGCGCACAGATACGCAGTATTTT	CASTPAGKRTDTQYF
NA	TRBV5-1	NA	TRBJ1-3	TGCGCCAGCAGCTTGGTGGGGGGCTCTGGAAACACCATATATTTT	CASSLVGGSGNTIYF
NA	TRBV4-3	NA	TRBJ2-5	TGCGCCAGCAGCCAAGAGGCCCTCAGGGAAGAGACCCAGTACTTC	CASSQEALREETQYF
NA	TRBV9	TRBD2	TRBJ2-7	TGTGCCAGCAGCGCCGGGAGGGGGGAGCAGCAGTACTTC	CASSAGRGEQQYF
NA	TRBV20-1	NA	TRBJ2-3	TGCAGTATCCAGATAGCTGATACGCAGTATTTT	CSIQIADTQYF
NA	TRBV4-1	TRBD1	TRBJ2-1	TGCGCCAGCAGCCAGTCAAACAGGGGCAGGGTTGAGCAGTTCTTC	CASSQSNRGRVEQFF
NA	TRBV4-3	NA	TRBJ1-2	TGCGCCAGCAGCCAACCACCGTCAGGACTCCAAGGGAATGCGGGCGGCTACACCTTC	CASSQPPSGLQGNAGGYTF
NA	TRBV7-2	TRBD1	TRBJ1-5	TGTGCCAGCAGCCCACAGGGGGCCGGCAATCAGCCCCAGCATTTT	CASSPQGAGNQPQHF
NA	TRBV28	NA	TRBJ1-1	TGTGCCAGCAGTAGAACAGACATGAACACTGAAGCTTTCTTT	CASSRTDMNTEAFF
NA	TRBV5-8	TRBD1	TRBJ2-3	TGTGCCACAGGACAGGGCACAGATACGCAGTATTTT	CATGQGTDTQYF
NA	TRBV28	NA	TRBJ2-1	TGTGCCAGCACTAAGGTGGCTAGCAGCCCCTACAATGAGCAGTTCTTC	CASTKVASSPYNEQFF
few	TRBV25-1	NA	TRBJ1-5	TGTGCCAGCGGTACCGGGACAACCCTCCAGCCCCAGCATTTT	CASGTGTTLQPQHF